This TCR beta chain comes out of a study of T cell repertoires in cytomegalovirus infection. This clonotype was observed a handful of times. Antigen unknown. TCRdb fed the reads into MiXCR, producing one record per CDR3 protein. Among hundreds of thousands of distinct CDR3 sequences listed, 30% to 35% were seen once. The CDR3 sequence is 15 residues long. V gave up 7 bases and J gave up 7 bases; unmatched junction bases: 11. The receptor comes from a human donor in good health (CMV status not recorded). Some clones in this sample may be carry-over from other donors' samples. Specimen: cultured PBMCs, collected from culture after CMV antigen stimulation. This chain links TRBV12-3 or TRBV12-4 with TRBJ2-1, with 9 bases aligning to TRBD2. The CDR3 reads CASKGLAGWRNEQFF. The CDR3 DNA reads TGTGCCAGCAAGGGCCTAGCGGGATGGCGGAATGAGCAGTTCTTC.